The sample holds many counts of the clone carrying this T cell receptor beta chain. The antigen remains unidentified. As the method for making TCR beta libraries, quantitative 5'-RACE with molecular barcodes was used. TCRdb reanalysed the 5' RACE reads using MiXCR and keeps one entry per CDR3 protein. The data show 500,000 to 650,000 distinct CDR3 sequences, about 5% seen once. This sample is part of a study of CD8 T cells in ankylosing spondylitis. Study results and limitations: In reactive arthritis synovial fluid and blood, some motif variants had been reported before. Apparently characteristic of ankylosing spondylitis blood was a TCR beta motif (roughly eight highly homologous variants). Disease-associated clones were reportedly significantly overrepresented in matched ankylosing spondylitis synovial fluid. Disease-linked clones displayed a CD8+ phenotype and appeared relatively rarely in peripheral blood.

Trimming stripped 6 bases from V and 1 base from J, with 18 bases between. The CDR3 loop spans 16 amino acids. Germline-derived CDR1 and CDR2 are SGHVS and FQNEAQ. The chain is built from TRBV7-8 and TRBJ2-5; the D is unclear. This receptor was taken from a male donor with ankylosing spondylitis. Specimen: blood, either unsorted or a sorted T cell fraction (not recorded which). The CDR3, as DNA: TGTGCCAGCAGTCAACGATGGGTAACAGTCCAAGAGACCCAGTACTTC. Its translation is CASSQRWVTVQETQYF.